The 12 T cell receptor beta chains below come from one sample, sequenced in a study of cytomegalovirus exposure and HLA in healthy donors. The study ran its PCR with 60 Vbeta and 13 Jbeta primers. The assay was immunoSEQ multiplex PCR, and TCRdb's table has in-frame clones only and misses some. The sample table includes approximately 79,000 clones. Material: PBMCs. All receptors come from a man aged 40-55 years in good health and CMV-seronegative.

The J gene is TRBJ1-3, the V gene TRBV2; 10 nucleotides match TRBD1. CDR1 is SNHLY and CDR2 is FYNNEI in the germline V gene. This CDR3 is 14 amino acids long. The trim removed 6 bases at V and 6 bases at J, leaving 5 bases unmatched. CDR3 nucleotides: TGTGCCAGCAGCCAGGACAGGGGGGAAAACACCATATATTTT. As protein: CASSQDRGENTIYF. Full variable domain (remainder filled in from reference TRBV2 and TRBJ1-3): EPEVTQTPSHQVTQMGQEVILRCVPISNHLYFYWYRQILGQKVEFLVSFYNNEISEKSEIFDDQFSVERPDGSNFTLKIRSTKLEDSAMYFCASSQDRGENTIYFGEGSWLTVV.

The chain uses TRBV11-2 and TRBJ1-5; the match to TRBD1 covers 7 bases. V shed 3 bases, J shed 1 base, and the junction held 3 bases outside the gene matches. Per the germline V gene, CDR1 is SGHAT and CDR2 is FQNNGV. CDR3 length equals 15 residues. CDR3 protein: CASSFTGESNQPQHF. DNA of the CDR3: TGTGCCAGCAGCTTCACAGGGGAAAGCAATCAGCCCCAGCATTTT. The complete variable domain, with remaining parts taken from reference TRBV11-2 and TRBJ1-5, reads EAGVAQSPRYKIIEKRQSVAFWCNPISGHATLYWYQQILGQGPKLLIQFQNNGVVDDSQLPKDRFSAERLKGVDSTLKIQPAKLEDSAVYLCASSFTGESNQPQHFGDGTRLSIL.

The J gene is TRBJ1-1, the V gene TRBV30, with TRBD1 identical over 7 bases. The CDR3 extends over 17 amino acids. J was trimmed by 1 base and V by 4 bases; bases with no gene match: 15. CDR1 is GTSNPN, CDR2 SVGIG, per germline (reference sequence). DNA for the CDR3: TGTGCCTGGACCTCTAAGGGGGCCGGGACGGCGAACACTGAAGCTTTCTTT. Protein product: CAWTSKGAGTANTEAFF.

The V and J genes are TRBV30 and TRBJ1-4, with D hard to call. The V end lost 3 bases, the J end lost 6 bases, and 20 bases lay between the germline ends. Germline values: CDR1 GTSNPN, CDR2 SVGIG (reference sequence). The CDR3 spans 16 residues. This chain's CDR3 is CAWRDDPIIGYEKLFF. The CDR3 DNA is TGTGCCTGGAGAGACGACCCAATTATCGGGTATGAAAAACTGTTTTTT.

The J gene is TRBJ2-7, the V gene TRBV7-8; D may be TRBD1 (6 bases). The CDR3 runs 14 residues. V dropped 3 bases and J dropped 2 bases, with 11 bases sitting between them. Germline CDR1 reads SGHVS; CDR2 reads FQNEAQ. As DNA, the CDR3 is TGTGCCAGCAGCTTGAACCGGGACACCTACGAGCAGTACTTC. Translating it yields CASSLNRDTYEQYF.

J is TRBJ2-2 and V is TRBV19; a possible D gene is TRBD1 (6 bases). Per germline, CDR1 LNHDA and CDR2 SQIVND (reference sequence). The V and J ends lost 4 bases and 5 bases respectively, with 17 bases between them. This CDR3 is built from 16 residues. CDR3 nucleotide sequence: TGTGCCAGTAGTAAGGTGGAAGGGGGATGGACCGGGGAGCTGTTTTTT. This sequence encodes CASSKVEGGWTGELFF.

V gene TRBV5-1 combines with J gene TRBJ2-7; the D gene is possibly TRBD2 (6 bases). Germline CDR1 reads SGHRS; CDR2 reads YFSETQ. CDR3 length equals 15 residues. V dropped 0 bases and J dropped 3 bases, with 13 bases sitting between them. CDR3 sequence: CASSLAAGSIYEQYF. CDR3 in DNA: TGCGCCAGCAGCTTGGCTGCGGGGTCCATCTACGAGCAGTACTTC.

The genes are TRBV19 and TRBJ2-3, with 8 bases identical to TRBD2. This CDR3 is built from 16 residues. CDR1 is LNHDA, CDR2 SQIVND, per germline (reference sequence). The V and J ends lost 2 bases and 4 bases, in that order; junction bases with no gene match: 8. CDR3: CASSILAGGEADTQYF. As DNA, the CDR3 is TGTGCCAGTAGTATACTGGCGGGAGGTGAGGCAGATACGCAGTATTTT.

V is TRBV18 and J is TRBJ1-1; 8 bases agree with TRBD1. Germline loops: CDR1 KGHSH, CDR2 LQKENI. The V and J ends lost 2 bases and 6 bases, in that order; junction bases with no gene match: 5. There are 14 residues in the CDR3. CDR3 protein: CASSPAQGAAEAFF. The CDR3 nucleotides read TGTGCCAGCTCACCAGCCCAGGGGGCGGCTGAAGCTTTCTTT.

The rearrangement uses TRBV27 and TRBJ1-2; D unclear. The V end lost 6 bases, the J end lost 0 bases, and 17 bases lay between the germline ends. The CDR3 length is 16 residues. The germline V gene has CDR1 MNHEY and CDR2 SMNVEV (reference sequence). CDR3 coding DNA: TGTGCCAGCAGCCAAGGACTCGGTAGCCCTAACTATGGCTACACCTTC. Residues: CASSQGLGSPNYGYTF.

The V and J genes are TRBV12-5 and TRBJ1-2; TRBD1 agrees at 8 bases. The J segment lost 3 bases and the V segment lost 4 bases, leaving 10 bases of the junction unmatched. CDR1 and CDR2 from the germline V gene are LGHNT and FRNRAP. This CDR3 contains 16 residues. Written as DNA, the CDR3 is TGTGCTAGTGGTTCGCCCAACGACAGGGGACACTATGGCTACACCTTC. Translation: CASGSPNDRGHYGYTF.

This chain joins TRBV28 and TRBJ1-1; 9 nucleotides align to TRBD1. The V segment lost 2 bases and the J segment 6 bases; nucleotides outside the gene matches: 10. Germline CDR1 MDHEN, CDR2 SYDVKM. There are 16 residues in the CDR3. CDR3 sequence reads: CASSLGIQGALSEAFF. In DNA form, the CDR3 reads TGTGCCAGCAGTTTAGGGATACAGGGGGCGTTGTCTGAAGCTTTCTTT.